These 5 T cell receptor beta chains came from one sample sequenced in a study of CD8+CD57+ T cells in acquired aplastic anemia. The TCR beta profiling, which covered VDJ combination and CDR3 sequence, was carried out using genomic DNA as the template. TCRdb used MiXCR to reprocess the reads, holding one entry per CDR3 protein. The sample contains hundreds of thousands of distinct CDR3 sequences, roughly 64% of which appear only once. The specimen was sorted CD4+, CD8+, or CD8+CD57+ T cells (not recorded which) from PBMCs. These receptors were obtained from a human donor in good health, serving as a control.

This clonotype showed up many times. This sequence joins TRBV29-1 and TRBJ1-2; possible D gene TRBD1, 6 bases. The V end was cut by 3 bases, the J end by 6 bases, with 11 bases between. Germline V gene sequence: CDR1 SQVTM, CDR2 ANQGSEA. The length of the CDR3 is 12 residues. The CDR3 spells CSVETGLNGYTF. DNA for the CDR3: TGCAGCGTTGAGACAGGACTTAATGGCTACACCTTC. Complete variable domain (other parts from reference TRBV29-1 and TRBJ1-2): SAVISQKPSRDICQRGTSLTIQCQVDSQVTMMFWYRQQPGQSLTLIATANQGSEATYESGFVIDKFPISRPNLTFSTLTVSNMSPEDSSIYLCSVETGLNGYTFGSGTRLTVV.

A word on this clonotype: This may stem from a read error, because a much larger clone lies one nucleotide away. The CDR3 carries no conserved terminal phenylalanine or tryptophan, so it likely arises from a read error. The CDR3 protein is CASSSGQGIYGYTS. Here the CDR3 DNA reads TGTGCCAGCAGCTCGGGACAGGGAATCTATGGCTACACCTCC. J is TRBJ1-2 and V is TRBV9; TRBD1 matches at 9 bases. Losses at the gene ends were 4 bases for V and 4 bases for J; bases not matched to a gene: 5. The CDR3 length is 14 residues. Germline V gene sequence: CDR1 SGDLS, CDR2 YYNGEE.

The chain joins TRBV5-1 to TRBJ2-1; 7 bases agree with TRBD2. With 1 base clipped from V and 8 bases from J, the junction kept 6 bases outside the gene matches. The CDR3 is made up of 14 amino acids. Germline V lookup: CDR1 SGHRS, CDR2 YFSETQ. CDR3 protein: CASSLPGSGDEQFF. The CDR3 bases are TGCGCCAGCAGCTTGCCAGGGAGCGGGGATGAGCAGTTCTTC.

V and J are TRBV29-1 and TRBJ1-2; D unclear. The V gene's germline CDR1 is SQVTM and CDR2 ANQGSEA. Trimming cost V 1 base and J 13 bases, with 16 bases left between them. The CDR3 consists of 12 residues. The CDR3 loop is CSVEASGDSFTF. The CDR3 bases are TGCAGCGTTGAAGCATCTGGCGATAGCTTCACCTTC.

This clonotype was seen repeatedly, ten times or more. V usage is TRBV19 and J usage is TRBJ2-7; TRBD1 is a possible D gene (5 bases). This CDR3 has 16 residues. Germline V gene lookup returns CDR1 LNHDA and CDR2 SQIVND (reference sequence). V shed 6 bases and J shed 0 bases, with 18 bases lying between them. CDR3 DNA: TGTGCCAGTAGCCGTAAAGGACACCAGAGCTCCTACGAGCAGTACTTC. This codes for CASSRKGHQSSYEQYF.